One sample yielded the 23 T cell receptor beta chains listed below, sequenced in a study of blood T cell repertoires in COVID-19. Produced via immunoSEQ multiplex PCR; TCRdb's table is partial and in-frame only. The sample lists about 200,000 clones; about 80% were seen once. Input material: peripheral blood. The receptors stem from a man between 60 and 75 years old with acute or convalescent COVID-19.

In this sample, this clone turned up once. V is TRBV29-1 and J is TRBJ1-2; 7 bases match TRBD1. The trim removed 4 bases at V and 7 bases at J, leaving 9 bases unmatched. The CDR3 sequence is 13 residues long. Looked up from germline, CDR1 is SQVTM and CDR2 is ANQGSEA. The CDR3 loop reads CSVVLDRAGGYTF. The CDR3 DNA follows: TGCAGCGTTGTCTTAGACAGGGCCGGTGGCTACACCTTC.

For the CDR3, the DNA is TGTGCCAGCAGCTTGGCTTGGGGACAGGGGCAAAACATTCAGTACTTC. Translation gives CASSLAWGQGQNIQYF. This rearrangement joins TRBV5-4 to TRBJ2-4; 10 bases line up with TRBD1. The V gene end was trimmed by 0 bases and the J gene end by 5 bases; junction bases not matched to a gene: 5. The V gene's germline CDR1 is SGHNT and CDR2 YYREEE (reference sequence). This CDR3 has 16 residues.

In its sample, this clone was seen a few times. The chain employs TRBV5-8 and TRBJ1-2, with D possibly TRBD1 on 6 matching bases. CDR1 is SGHTS and CDR2 is YDEGEE in the germline V gene. Between the trimmed V and J ends, which lost 4 bases and 4 bases, there was a span of 14 bases. This CDR3 is built from 14 residues. CDR3 coding DNA: TGTGCCAGCAGCGACACAGGGAACTTCTATGGCTACACCTTC. It is translated as CASSDTGNFYGYTF.

This clone showed up just a few times. Compared with germline, one end of the junction differs, possibly owing to a read error. The rearrangement links TRBV6-1 to TRBJ1-2; D remains unclear. This CDR3 has 13 residues. Germline V gene sequence: CDR1 MNHNS, CDR2 SASEGT. In DNA form, the CDR3 reads TGTGCCAGCGGTGATTATGCTAACTATGGCTACACCTTC. This encodes CASGDYANYGYTF.

CDR3: CASSPLGASAGNTIYF. For the CDR3, the DNA is TGTGCCAGCAGCCCCCTAGGGGCTTCAGCTGGAAACACCATATATTTT. The rearrangement joins TRBV7-9 to TRBJ1-3; weak D call: TRBD1 (5 bases). Germline CDR1 is SEHNR and CDR2 is FQNEAQ (reference sequence). The ends were cut back, 5 bases at V and 2 bases at J, with 16 bases in the middle. The CDR3 length is 16 residues.

The chain links TRBV9 to TRBJ1-6; TRBD1 aligns across 9 bases. V shed 3 bases, J shed 1 base, and the junction held 5 bases outside the gene matches. This CDR3 has 17 residues. Germline-derived CDR1 and CDR2 are SGDLS and YYNGEE. The CDR3 protein is CASSEGQGRSYNSPLHF. The CDR3 DNA follows: TGTGCCAGCAGCGAGGGACAGGGAAGGTCCTATAATTCACCCCTCCACTTT.

The chain employs TRBV21-1 and TRBJ2-5; the table calls TRBD1, which could not be checked here. TRBV21-1 is given as a pseudogene. The CDR3 loop spans 16 amino acids. CDR3 residues: CASSKVKGTGQETQYF. The DNA for the CDR3 is TGTGCCAGCAGCAAAGTTAAAGGGACAGGTCAAGAGACCCAGTACTTC.

The chain is built from TRBV2 and TRBJ1-5, with TRBD1 identical over 8 bases. The ends lost 7 bases at V and 6 bases at J; junction bases unmatched: 8. Germline V CDR1 and CDR2: SNHLY, FYNNEI. The CDR3 contains 14 residues. CDR3 bases: TGTGCCAGCACGGACAGGGAAGGGATTCAGCCCCAGCATTTT. It codes for CASTDREGIQPQHF.

J is TRBJ1-2 and V is TRBV5-4; D is unclear. Trimming stripped 0 bases from V and 7 bases from J, with 10 bases between. There are 13 residues in the CDR3. The germline V gene has CDR1 SGHNT and CDR2 YYREEE (reference sequence). CDR3 amino acids: CASSLDNVFGYTF. The CDR3 DNA reads as TGTGCCAGCAGCTTGGACAACGTATTTGGCTACACCTTC.

The genes are TRBV2 and TRBJ1-2, with a tentative D call TRBD1 (6 bases). This CDR3 spans 14 amino acids. Germline CDR1 SNHLY, CDR2 FYNNEI. V lost 5 bases to trimming and J lost 4 bases, with 14 bases between them. CDR3 sequence: CASSSFLDSYGYTF. The CDR3 bases are TGTGCCAGCAGTTCTTTTTTGGACAGCTATGGCTACACCTTC.

The chain employs TRBV19 and TRBJ1-5, with a tentative D call TRBD1 (6 bases). The CDR3 has 16 amino acids. The germline V gene has CDR1 LNHDA and CDR2 SQIVND (reference sequence). V was clipped by 6 bases and J by 2 bases, with 17 bases between them. The CDR3 DNA reads TGTGCCAGTAGAAGGACAGTTAGGGTAGGCAATCAGCCCCAGCATTTT. Translated: CASRRTVRVGNQPQHF.

The V call is TRBV11-2, the J call TRBJ2-1, with TRBD1 identical over 10 bases. Germline V gene lookup returns CDR1 SGHAT and CDR2 FQNNGV. The CDR3 has 16 residues. With 1 base clipped from V and 4 bases from J, the junction kept 4 bases outside the gene matches. The DNA for the CDR3 is TGTGCCAGCAGCTTAGTAGGGGGACAGGGGTACAATGAGCAGTTCTTC. Encoded protein: CASSLVGGQGYNEQFF.

This clone came up a few times. This rearrangement joins TRBV7-9 to TRBJ1-4; unclear D gene. V was clipped by 5 bases and J by 6 bases, with 7 bases between them. The length of the CDR3 is 12 residues. Germline V CDR1 and CDR2: SEHNR, FQNEAQ (reference sequence). CDR3 sequence (DNA): TGTGCCAGCAGCCCCTCTTATGAAAAACTGTTTTTT. This translates into CASSPSYEKLFF.

The rearrangement joins TRBV28 to TRBJ2-5, with 8 bases that match TRBD1. The junction had 13 bases not matched to a gene; V was cut back by 3 bases and J by 1 base. The CDR3 sequence is 18 residues long. Per germline, CDR1 MDHEN and CDR2 SYDVKM. CDR3 in amino acids: CASSFLFPAGGPQETQYF. DNA of the CDR3: TGTGCCAGCAGTTTTCTGTTCCCGGCAGGGGGCCCCCAAGAGACCCAGTACTTC.

The gene calls are TRBV7-8 and TRBJ2-7; TRBD2 agrees at 8 bases. The CDR3 is 15 amino acids. Germline CDR1 reads SGHVS; CDR2 reads FQNEAQ. With V trimmed by 5 bases and J by 6 bases, 12 bases remained unmatched. CDR3 bases: TGTGCCAGCAGCCCAACGGGGACTAGGGCTCCCGAGCAGTACTTC. This translates into CASSPTGTRAPEQYF. The full variable domain, completed using reference TRBV7-8 and TRBJ2-7, is GAGVSQSPRYKVAKRGQDVALRCDPISGHVSLFWYQQALGQGPEFLTYFQNEAQLDKSGLPSDRFFAERPEGSVSTLKIQRTQQEDSAVYLCASSPTGTRAPEQYFGPGTRLTVT.

Only a few counts were recorded for this clone. The rearrangement uses TRBV19 and TRBJ1-2, with TRBD1 matching 10 bases. This CDR3 comprises 16 residues. The trim removed 8 bases at V and 14 bases at J, leaving 23 bases unmatched. Germline CDR1 LNHDA, CDR2 SQIVND (reference sequence). The CDR3 region has the DNA TGTGCCAGTGGGAATCCGGGGACAGGGGTGCCCCCGAGCGAGACCTTC. Translated: CASGNPGTGVPPSETF.

The V and J genes are TRBV7-2 and TRBJ1-3; 8 bases fit TRBD1. The CDR3 sequence is 16 residues long. J gave up 3 bases and V 5 bases, and 9 bases lay outside the gene matches. The V gene's germline CDR1 is SGHTA and CDR2 FQGNSA. CDR3 in DNA: TGTGCCAGCAGCCCCGCAGGGGGCATAGGTGGAAACACCATATATTTT. It translates to CASSPAGGIGGNTIYF.

In this sample, this clone turned up a few times. The genes are TRBV9 and TRBJ2-4, with TRBD1 as a possible D gene (7 bases). Germline CDR1 SGDLS, CDR2 YYNGEE. The length of the CDR3 is 16 residues. Trimming shortened V by 0 bases and J by 7 bases, and 17 bases separated the two germline ends. The CDR3 here is CASSVAGARGRNIQYF. CDR3 bases: TGTGCCAGCAGCGTAGCGGGGGCCAGGGGGAGGAACATTCAGTACTTC.

This chain uses TRBV14 with TRBJ2-7; weak D call: TRBD2 (5 bases). The ends were cut back, 0 bases at V and 6 bases at J, with 12 bases in the middle. The germline V gene encodes CDR1 SGHDN and CDR2 FVKESK. CDR3 length equals 14 residues. The CDR3 is CASSQEFVGGEQYF. CDR3 in DNA: TGTGCCAGCAGCCAAGAGTTTGTAGGAGGCGAGCAGTACTTC.

The chain recombines TRBV10-3 with TRBJ2-1; 15 bases are a match to TRBD2. Germline lookup yields CDR1 ENHRY and CDR2 SYGVKD. V dropped 9 bases and J dropped 7; count of bases not matched to a gene: 13. The CDR3 length is 17 residues. CDR3 protein: CAIAPRTSGRALNEQFF. The CDR3 DNA sequence: TGTGCCATAGCCCCCCGGACTAGCGGGAGGGCTTTGAATGAGCAGTTCTTC.

The chain employs TRBV6-5 and TRBJ1-4; perhaps TRBD1 as D (6 bases). V lost 5 bases and J 7 bases, leaving 17 bases between the germline ends. The CDR3 has 15 amino acids. Germline V gene sequence: CDR1 MNHEY, CDR2 SVGAGI. The CDR3 is CASSKTGGVFEKLFF. The CDR3 bases are TGTGCCAGCAGTAAAACTGGGGGCGTATTTGAAAAACTGTTTTTT.

This clone was seen at least ten times. At the DNA level, this CDR3 is encoded by other sequences in the same sample as well. J is TRBJ1-6 and V is TRBV9; 10 positions agree with TRBD1. Per the germline V gene, CDR1 is SGDLS and CDR2 is YYNGEE. This CDR3 spans 15 amino acids. V lost 4 bases and J lost 6; bases outside the gene matches: 4. DNA for the CDR3: TGTGCCAGCAGCCCCCGGGACAGGGGTAATTCACCCCTCCACTTT. Translating it yields CASSPRDRGNSPLHF.

The rearrangement uses TRBV6-5 and TRBJ2-7; the D is unclear. Germline V gives CDR1 MNHEY, CDR2 SVGAGI. Trimming pared 0 bases from V and 3 bases from J, leaving 12 bases between. This CDR3 has 15 amino acids. The CDR3 region has the DNA TGTGCCAGCAGTTACTCGCAGTCCGTGGTCTACGAGCAGTACTTC. It is translated as CASSYSQSVVYEQYF.